A selection of T cell receptor beta chains follows, all from one sample in a study of T cells in localized non-small cell lung cancer. Clones were sequenced by immunoSEQ multiplex PCR, and TCRdb holds only the in-frame ones, with some missing. The data contain about 40,000 clones, about 90% of them seen just once; the ten biggest clones take up less than 3.5%. The sample here was peripheral blood, taken before any cancer treatment. The receptors originated from a woman between 35 and 70 years old with stage I lung adenocarcinoma. CDR3s include the opening cysteine and the closing phenylalanine or tryptophan. Fields, in order: V gene, J gene, D gene, clone size, CDR3 DNA, CDR3 protein. D genes are given only for firm matches. Rows may omit the clone size; those that give it use once, few, many or a size class.

V: TRBV29-1
J: TRBJ2-3
D: TRBD1
size: .
DNA: TGCAGCGTTGAAAAGGGACAGCTATTTAGCACAGATACGCAGTATTTT
CDR3: CSVEKGQLFSTDTQYF

V: TRBV28
J: TRBJ2-1
D: TRBD2
size: .
DNA: TGTGCCAGCAGTTCCCCCGGACTAGCGGACAATGAGCAGTTCTTC
CDR3: CASSSPGLADNEQFF

V: TRBV7-2
J: TRBJ2-7
D: TRBD1
size: once
DNA: TGTGCCAGCAGCTTGGCCGGGACAGAGATCTCCTACGAGCAGTACTTC
CDR3: CASSLAGTEISYEQYF

V: TRBV11-1
J: TRBJ1-1
D: TRBD1
size: .
DNA: TGTGCCAGCAGCCAACTCGGGCAGGGGGCCTGGGGCATGAACACTGAAGCTTTCTTT
CDR3: CASSQLGQGAWGMNTEAFF

V: TRBV10-3
J: TRBJ2-2
D: TRBD2
size: .
DNA: TGTGCCATCAGAGTAGCGGGAGCGAACACCGGGGAGCTGTTTTTT
CDR3: CAIRVAGANTGELFF

V: TRBV5-4
J: TRBJ2-1
D: TRBD2
size: few
DNA: TGTGCCAGCAGCTATAGCGGGAGTTACTACAATGAGCAGTTCTTC
CDR3: CASSYSGSYYNEQFF

V: TRBV28
J: TRBJ2-1
D: .
size: few
DNA: TGTGCCAGCAGGGACGACACCTACAATGAGCAGTTCTTC
CDR3: CASRDDTYNEQFF

V: TRBV27
J: TRBJ2-2
D: TRBD2
size: few
DNA: TGTGCCAGCAGTTTAGACGGGAGGCCGGGGACCGGGGAGCTGTTTTTT
CDR3: CASSLDGRPGTGELFF

V: TRBV5-1
J: TRBJ2-7
D: .
size: .
DNA: TGCGCCAGCAGCTCCGGACTCTCCTACGAGCAGTACTTC
CDR3: CASSSGLSYEQYF

V: TRBV5-8
J: TRBJ2-4
D: TRBD2
size: .
DNA: TGTGCCAGCAGCTCCGGGACTAGAAGGATTAGAAACATTCAGTACTTC
CDR3: CASSSGTRRIRNIQYF

V: TRBV19
J: TRBJ2-1
D: .
size: .
DNA: TGTGCCAGTAGTATAGATCTCCAGCGAACGGGACAGTTCTTC
CDR3: CASSIDLQRTGQFF

V: TRBV7-9
J: TRBJ2-1
D: TRBD2
size: .
DNA: TGTGCCAGCAGATCTTTAGGGACTAGCGGCAATGAGCAGTTCTTC
CDR3: CASRSLGTSGNEQFF

V: TRBV5-1
J: TRBJ2-7
D: TRBD1
size: .
DNA: TGCGCCAGCAGCTTGGGGACTGACAGGGAAAAGCAGTACTTC
CDR3: CASSLGTDREKQYF

V: TRBV5-1
J: TRBJ2-3
D: TRBD1
size: .
DNA: TGCGCCAGCGGCGGACAGGACCTCACAGATACGCAGTATTTT
CDR3: CASGGQDLTDTQYF

V: TRBV7-3
J: TRBJ1-5
D: .
size: .
DNA: TGTGCCAGCAGCCCCACTGCGGCGGGGGGCAGGCCCCAGCATTTT
CDR3: CASSPTAAGGRPQHF

V: TRBV5-1
J: TRBJ2-7
D: .
size: .
DNA: TGCGCCAGCAGCCGTTCCTCCTTC
CDR3: CASSRSSF

V: TRBV7-2
J: TRBJ2-7
D: .
size: once
DNA: TGTGCCAGCAGCAAACGGGGGTCGGGACGGACCTACGAGCAGTACTTC
CDR3: CASSKRGSGRTYEQYF

V: TRBV7-2
J: TRBJ2-3
D: TRBD1
size: once
DNA: TGTGCCAGCAGCTTACAGGGGGCCCCCGCCACAGATACGCAGTATTTT
CDR3: CASSLQGAPATDTQYF

V: TRBV29-1
J: TRBJ1-1
D: .
size: .
DNA: TGCAGCGTCAACCCGCATGGGGGGCGCACTGAAGCTTTCTTT
CDR3: CSVNPHGGRTEAFF

V: TRBV4-2
J: TRBJ2-3
D: .
size: .
DNA: TGTGCCAGCAGCCAAGATAATTGGGGGACAGATACGCAGTATTTT
CDR3: CASSQDNWGTDTQYF

V: TRBV6-6
J: TRBJ2-2
D: TRBD2
size: once
DNA: TGTGCCAGCAGTCCACGACTAGCGGGGGGCACCGGGGAGCTGTTTTTT
CDR3: CASSPRLAGGTGELFF

V: TRBV4-1
J: TRBJ1-2
D: TRBD1
size: .
DNA: TGCGCCAGCAGCCAAGGCGGACAGGGAGCGGCTAACTATGGCTACACCTTC
CDR3: CASSQGGQGAANYGYTF

V: TRBV4-2
J: TRBJ2-3
D: .
size: .
DNA: TGTGCCAGCAGCCAAGATGACCTGGCGGATACGCAGTATTTT
CDR3: CASSQDDLADTQYF

V: TRBV6-6
J: TRBJ2-5
D: TRBD1
size: .
DNA: TGTGCCAGCACAACAGGGGCCGGGTACGAGACCCAGTACTTC
CDR3: CASTTGAGYETQYF

V: TRBV18
J: TRBJ2-7
D: TRBD1
size: .
DNA: TGTGCCAGCACACCGGGACAGGCCTACGAGCAGTACTTC
CDR3: CASTPGQAYEQYF

V: TRBV28
J: TRBJ2-5
D: .
size: .
DNA: TGTGCCAGCAGCTACCGCCAGGGAGGGGGAGAGACCCAGTACTTC
CDR3: CASSYRQGGGETQYF

V: TRBV9
J: TRBJ2-7
D: .
size: .
DNA: TGTGCCAGCAGCGTCAGGGGCGGGGAATGGGACGAGCAGTACTTC
CDR3: CASSVRGGEWDEQYF

V: TRBV5-1
J: TRBJ2-7
D: TRBD2
size: .
DNA: TGCGCCAGCAGGCCCACCGGGACTAGACTTGGCGAGCAGTACTTC
CDR3: CASRPTGTRLGEQYF

V: TRBV29-1
J: TRBJ1-1
D: .
size: .
DNA: TGCAGCGTTGAAGATGGGCCCTTTGCTTTCTTT
CDR3: CSVEDGPFAFF

V: TRBV7-9
J: TRBJ2-3
D: .
size: .
DNA: TGTGCCAGCAGCTTCACTAGCAAGGATACGCAGTATTTT
CDR3: CASSFTSKDTQYF